What follows are 16 T cell receptor beta chains derived from one specimen sequenced in a study of molecular identifiers for immune sequencing clone quantification. TCRdb analysed the PCR reads with MiXCR anew, one entry per CDR3 protein. The top ten hold 0.7% to 0.95% of the sample, which has nearly 650,000 distinct CDR3 sequences, around 25% seen once. Specimen: naive CD8+ T cells from blood, with Jurkat cell RNA spiked in. Subset reported: FACS-sorted CD8+CD4-CCR7+CD45RA+ naive T cells. These receptor sequences come from a human donor in good health. Some libraries in this study had Jurkat cell RNA spiked in.

This clonotype has ten or more counts. This sequence joins TRBV28 and TRBJ2-3; D is uncertain. CDR3 length equals 14 residues. Germline loops: CDR1 MDHEN, CDR2 SYDVKM. Trimming shortened V by 6 bases and J by 1 base, and 11 bases separated the two germline ends. The CDR3 region is CASSPDEGTDTQYF. In DNA form, the CDR3 reads TGTGCCAGCAGCCCCGACGAGGGCACAGATACGCAGTATTTT.

To note about this clonotype: It may be a read error: a sequence one base away is much more abundant. The chain uses TRBV29-1 and TRBJ1-1; D perhaps matches TRBD1 (6 bases). Germline loops: CDR1 SQVTM, CDR2 ANQGSEA. This CDR3 region has 14 residues. V was trimmed by 5 bases and J by 4 bases, leaving 17 bases between them. Here the CDR3 reads CSVYTGRGSTEAFF. DNA for the CDR3: TGCAGCGTTTATACAGGGAGAGGGAGCACTGAAGCTTTCTTT.

The sample holds many counts of this clonotype. The chain carries TRBV19 and TRBJ2-1, with D perhaps TRBD2 (5 bases). The V end was cut by 3 bases, the J end by 7 bases, with 10 bases between. Germline CDR1 and CDR2: LNHDA and SQIVND (reference sequence). This CDR3 spans 13 amino acids. DNA for the CDR3: TGTGCCAGTAGTATGGGGAGTTTGAATGAGCAGTTCTTC. Translating it yields CASSMGSLNEQFF.

Points on this clonotype: Being one base from a much bigger clone, this may be a read error. The chain uses TRBV28 and TRBJ2-1, with D possibly matching TRBD1 (5 bases). Germline V gene sequence: CDR1 MDHEN, CDR2 SYDVKM. V shed 3 bases and J shed 15 bases, with 15 bases lying between them. The CDR3 has 12 amino acids. For the CDR3, the DNA is TGTGCCAGCAGTTTGATCCCGCAGGGTGTGTTCTTC. Translating it yields CASSLIPQGVFF.

The chain employs TRBV25-1 and TRBJ2-5, with a tentative D call TRBD1 (6 bases). V gave up 5 bases and J gave up 5 bases, with 12 bases separating them. Germline CDR1 is MGHDK and CDR2 is SYGVNS. The CDR3 covers 13 residues. The CDR3 loop reads CASSRGFMETQYF. As DNA, the CDR3 is TGTGCCAGCAGTAGGGGGTTTATGGAGACCCAGTACTTC.

The table lists this clonotype with many counts. The V and J genes are TRBV5-5 and TRBJ2-7, with D possibly called TRBD1 or TRBD2 (5 bases each). CDR3 length: 15 amino acids. Looked up from germline, CDR1 is SGHKS and CDR2 is YYEKEE (reference sequence). The ends were cut back, 1 base at V and 2 bases at J, with 13 bases in the middle. CDR3 sequence: CASSLTGTGPYEQYF. The CDR3 DNA sequence: TGTGCCAGCAGCTTGACCGGGACGGGGCCCTACGAGCAGTACTTC.

Worth noting for this clonotype: Since a much larger clone is just one base distant, this may be a read error. The chain carries TRBV20-1 and TRBJ2-7; D is possibly TRBD2 (6 bases). Germline V gives CDR1 DFQATT, CDR2 SNEGSKA (reference sequence). CDR3 length equals 15 residues. The CDR3 sequence: CSARDSGLLTYVQYF. The CDR3 nucleotides read TGCAGTGCTAGAGACTCGGGACTCCTGACGTACGTGCAGTACTTC.

The sample holds a few counts of this clonotype. As DNA, the CDR3 is TGTGCCAGCAGCTTATATGGGCTAGCGGGGGGGCCCAGGACCCAGTACTTC. Translating it yields CASSLYGLAGGPRTQYF. The rearrangement links TRBV7-2 to TRBJ2-5; 12 positions match TRBD2. This CDR3 region has 17 residues. Germline V gives CDR1 SGHTA, CDR2 FQGNSA. J gave up 7 bases and V 2 bases, and 11 bases lay outside the gene matches.

This clonotype was observed a few times. V gene TRBV20-1 combines with J gene TRBJ2-7, with D possibly being TRBD1 (5 bases). Germline CDR1 DFQATT, CDR2 SNEGSKA (reference sequence). This CDR3 contains 13 residues. V gave up 3 bases and J gave up 3 bases, with 12 bases separating them. CDR3 residues: CSARDTYYYEQYF. For the CDR3, the DNA is TGCAGTGCTAGGGACACTTACTACTACGAGCAGTACTTC.

This rearrangement joins TRBV7-6 to TRBJ1-1, with a possible D match to TRBD1 (5 bases). The CDR3 is 13 residues long. Germline CDR1 SGHVS, CDR2 FNYEAQ. The V end was cut by 4 bases, the J end by 2 bases, with 8 bases between. Here the CDR3 reads CASSSTDNTEAFF. In DNA, the CDR3 is TGTGCCAGCAGCTCGACAGATAACACTGAAGCTTTCTTT. Supplemented by reference TRBV7-6 and TRBJ1-1, the full variable domain reads GAGVSQSPRYKVTKRGQDVALRCDPISGHVSLYWYRQALGQGPEFLTYFNYEAQQDKSGLPNDRFSAERPEGSISTLTIQRTEQRDSAMYRCASSSTDNTEAFFGQGTRLTVV.

As concerns this clonotype: The junction differs from germline at one of its ends, possibly a read error. V and J are TRBV30 and TRBJ2-3; TRBD2 aligns across 8 bases. The CDR3 is 14 residues long. From germline, CDR1 is GTSNPN and CDR2 SVGIG (reference sequence). The CDR3 spells CAWSSRGGPYTRYF. CDR3 nucleotide sequence: TGTGCCTGGAGTTCCCGCGGGGGGCCGTATACGCGGTATTTT.

Concerning this clonotype itself: This may come from a read error, since a much larger clone is one base off. The rearrangement joins TRBV7-9 to TRBJ2-5; D not resolved. CDR1 and CDR2 from the germline V gene are SEHNR and FQNEAQ (reference sequence). Trimming left V 5 bases short and J 7 bases short, with 11 bases between. This CDR3 is 12 amino acids long. CDR3 amino acids: CASSAFAVTQYF. CDR3 DNA sequence: TGTGCCAGCAGCGCCTTTGCGGTGACCCAGTACTTC.

The rearrangement joins TRBV9 to TRBJ2-3, with TRBD2 as a possible D gene (7 bases). Trimming took 4 bases from V and 0 from J, leaving 18 bases between them. Germline CDR1 SGDLS, CDR2 YYNGEE. CDR3 size: 17 residues. This chain's CDR3 is CASSYNPGGVSTDTQYF. In nucleotides, the CDR3 is TGTGCCAGCAGCTATAACCCGGGGGGCGTTAGCACAGATACGCAGTATTTT.

CDR3 coding DNA: TGTGCCAGTAGTATGGACTTCGAGTACGAGCAGTACTTC. Translation gives CASSMDFEYEQYF. V and J are TRBV19 and TRBJ2-7, with D perhaps matching TRBD2 (5 bases). The CDR3 is 13 residues long. V lost 3 bases and J 4 bases, leaving 10 bases between the germline ends. CDR1 is LNHDA, CDR2 SQIVND, per germline (reference sequence).

This clonotype was seen repeatedly, ten times or more. Germline and junction disagree at one end, which may indicate a read error. This chain uses TRBV5-6 with TRBJ2-7, with a possible D match to TRBD2 (6 bases). The CDR3 is 13 amino acids. Germline V gene lookup returns CDR1 SGHDT and CDR2 YYEEEE. This CDR3 reads CASSFTSSNEQYF. CDR3 coding DNA: TGTGCCAGCAGCTTTACTAGCTCCAACGAGCAGTACTTC.

In its sample, this clonotype was seen many times. The rearrangement joins TRBV7-9 to TRBJ1-1; possible D gene TRBD1, 6 bases. From germline, CDR1 is SEHNR and CDR2 FQNEAQ (reference sequence). V gave up 8 bases and J gave up 4 bases, with 14 bases separating them. The CDR3 loop spans 13 amino acids. The CDR3 nucleotides are TGTGCCAGCTGGGGGGGGCTCGGCACTGAAGCTTTCTTT. Its protein product is CASWGGLGTEAFF.